Listed below are T cell receptor beta chains from one sample, sequenced in a study of T cells in localized non-small cell lung cancer. Sequencing used immunoSEQ multiplex PCR; TCRdb keeps in-frame clones, though not all of them. The sample records more than 30,000 clones, roughly 87% being singletons. The sequenced sample was peripheral blood mononuclear cells, obtained before any cancer treatment. The receptors derive from a man between 35 and 75 years old with stage III lung adenocarcinoma. Each CDR3 is given with its conserved first and last residue. The D gene is left open where the match is weak. Clone size, where shown, is once, few, many, or a class for clones that have expanded.

D,V,J,size,CDR3,DNA
NA,TRBV7-3,TRBJ1-6,few,CASSLTPNDSPLHF,TGTGCCAGCAGCTTAACGCCCAATGATTCACCCCTCCACTTT
NA,TRBV7-9,TRBJ1-3,NA,CASSFQGSGNTIYF,TGTGCCAGCAGCTTCCAGGGCTCTGGAAACACCATATATTTT
NA,TRBV4-2,TRBJ2-7,NA,CASSQEAQSAYEQYF,TGTGCCAGCAGCCAAGAGGCGCAGTCTGCCTACGAGCAGTACTTC
NA,TRBV25-1,TRBJ1-2,NA,CASSPILGGYTF,TGTGCCAGCAGTCCCATTCTAGGTGGCTACACCTTC
NA,TRBV25-1,TRBJ1-3,NA,CASSGRGLPSGNTIYF,TGTGCCAGCAGCGGGCGGGGACTTCCTTCTGGAAACACCATATATTTT
NA,TRBV7-2,TRBJ1-5,once,CASSLGRLNSNQPQHF,TGTGCCAGCAGCTTAGGCAGACTAAATAGCAATCAGCCCCAGCATTTT
NA,TRBV29-1,TRBJ2-2,NA,CSVAAQTNTGELFF,TGCAGCGTTGCGGCTCAAACGAACACCGGGGAGCTGTTTTTT
TRBD1,TRBV5-1,TRBJ2-1,NA,CASSKTGSSYNEQFF,TGCGCCAGCAGCAAGACAGGGAGCTCCTACAATGAGCAGTTCTTC
NA,TRBV30,TRBJ2-5,NA,CAWSARVTVAKTQYF,TGTGCCTGGAGTGCCCGGGTGACAGTGGCCAAGACCCAGTACTTC
NA,TRBV7-9,TRBJ2-7,NA,CASSPQVVVSYEQYF,TGTGCCAGCAGCCCTCAGGTCGTTGTCTCCTACGAGCAGTACTTC
TRBD1,TRBV2,TRBJ1-2,once,CASSEALLTGGTEGYTF,TGTGCCAGCAGTGAAGCGCTTCTGACAGGGGGCACTGAGGGCTACACCTTC
TRBD2,TRBV6-7,TRBJ2-2,NA,CASSYSPSGGIGELFF,TGTGCCAGCAGTTACTCTCCTAGCGGGGGTATCGGGGAGCTGTTTTTT
TRBD2,TRBV11-3,TRBJ2-7,once,CASSCSGGSSYEQYF,TGTGCCAGCAGCTGTAGCGGGGGGAGCTCCTACGAGCAGTACTTC
TRBD1,TRBV5-1,TRBJ1-2,NA,CASSSFNRGDYGYTF,TGCGCCAGCAGTTCCTTTAACAGGGGGGACTATGGCTACACCTTC
TRBD2,TRBV7-9,TRBJ2-3,NA,CASSLGAGGRTDTQYF,TGTGCCAGCAGCTTAGGAGCGGGGGGGCGGACAGATACGCAGTATTTT
TRBD2,TRBV25-1,TRBJ2-1,NA,CASSDRARGSSYNEQFF,TGTGCCAGCAGTGATAGGGCGCGGGGGAGCTCCTACAATGAGCAGTTCTTC
NA,TRBV15,TRBJ2-5,NA,CATSRDTGRETQYF,TGTGCCACCAGCAGAGATACGGGCCGGGAGACCCAGTACTTC
TRBD2,TRBV27,TRBJ2-3,NA,CASSLIAGGPGTDTQYF,TGTGCCAGCAGTTTAATAGCGGGGGGGCCTGGCACAGATACGCAGTATTTT
TRBD2,TRBV5-4,TRBJ2-5,NA,CASSKTSKTETQYF,TGTGCCAGCAGCAAGACTAGCAAGACGGAGACCCAGTACTTC
TRBD1,TRBV11-1,TRBJ1-6,NA,CASSSSDRARLVGNSPLHF,TGTGCCAGCAGCTCCTCAGACAGGGCCAGACTCGTCGGTAATTCACCCCTCCACTTT
TRBD1,TRBV12-5,TRBJ2-1,NA,CASGLETGGSEQFF,TGTGCTAGTGGTTTGGAAACAGGGGGCAGTGAGCAGTTCTTC
NA,TRBV19,TRBJ1-2,NA,CASTATGGRKNGYTF,TGTGCCAGTACCGCCACGGGGGGCCGGAAGAATGGCTACACCTTC
TRBD2,TRBV30,TRBJ2-5,NA,CAWAGLSETQYF,TGTGCCTGGGCGGGACTATCGGAGACCCAGTACTTC
TRBD1,TRBV4-1,TRBJ1-2,NA,CASSQEGRQGARGYTF,TGCGCCAGCAGCCAAGAAGGTCGCCAGGGGGCGCGAGGCTACACCTTC
TRBD1,TRBV6-5,TRBJ1-2,once,CASSYYGTEDGYTF,TGTGCCAGCAGTTACTATGGGACAGAGGATGGCTACACCTTC
TRBD1,TRBV6-5,TRBJ1-1,NA,CASSYLHRGDTEAFF,TGTGCCAGCAGTTACCTCCACAGGGGAGACACTGAAGCTTTCTTT
NA,TRBV28,TRBJ1-5,few,CASSIGGGIGNQPQHF,TGTGCCAGCAGTATTGGGGGGGGAATTGGCAATCAGCCCCAGCATTTT
NA,TRBV2,TRBJ2-5,NA,CASSEAGQKRGTQYF,TGTGCCAGCAGTGAAGCAGGACAGAAACGGGGGACCCAGTACTTC
NA,TRBV6-5,TRBJ1-2,NA,CASSLPTGSYGYTF,TGTGCCAGCAGTTTACCGACAGGATCGTATGGCTACACCTTC
NA,TRBV21-1,TRBJ2-5,NA,CASSKVLGPTTYRIRRYQETQYF,TGTGCCAGCAGCAAAGTTTTGGGGCCTACAACCTACAGAATCAGGAGGTACCAAGAGACCCAGTACTTC
NA,TRBV5-6,TRBJ1-1,NA,CASSFGSSKAFF,TGTGCCAGCAGCTTCGGCAGTTCGAAAGCTTTCTTT
NA,TRBV14,TRBJ1-4,NA,CASSRGVNEKLFF,TGTGCCAGCAGCCGAGGAGTTAATGAAAAACTGTTTTTT
NA,TRBV14,TRBJ2-2,NA,CASSQEKGTGELFF,TGTGCCAGCAGCCAAGAAAAGGGCACCGGGGAGCTGTTTTTT
TRBD1,TRBV4-2,TRBJ1-4,NA,CASSQGTQGESEKLFF,TGTGCCAGCAGCCAAGGAACACAGGGGGAATCTGAAAAACTGTTTTTT
NA,TRBV30,TRBJ2-1,NA,CAWTFNRAGGEFF,TGTGCCTGGACGTTTAACAGGGCAGGTGGAGAGTTCTTC
TRBD1,TRBV13,TRBJ2-5,NA,CASSRPTGYETQYF,TGTGCCAGCAGCCGCCCGACAGGGTACGAGACCCAGTACTTC
NA,TRBV5-1,TRBJ1-3,few,CASSPLGHGLGNTIYF,TGCGCCAGCAGCCCCCTGGGCCACGGTCTTGGAAACACCATATATTTT
NA,TRBV4-2,TRBJ2-1,once,CASSQDPGAVGDEQFF,TGTGCCAGCAGCCAAGATCCGGGAGCGGTAGGGGATGAGCAGTTCTTC
TRBD1,TRBV11-3,TRBJ2-1,NA,CASSRTGGGEQFF,TGTGCCAGCAGCAGAACAGGGGGCGGTGAGCAGTTCTTC
TRBD2,TRBV6-6,TRBJ2-7,NA,CASSPGRGGSEQYF,TGTGCCAGCAGCCCGGGACGGGGGGGCTCCGAGCAGTACTTC